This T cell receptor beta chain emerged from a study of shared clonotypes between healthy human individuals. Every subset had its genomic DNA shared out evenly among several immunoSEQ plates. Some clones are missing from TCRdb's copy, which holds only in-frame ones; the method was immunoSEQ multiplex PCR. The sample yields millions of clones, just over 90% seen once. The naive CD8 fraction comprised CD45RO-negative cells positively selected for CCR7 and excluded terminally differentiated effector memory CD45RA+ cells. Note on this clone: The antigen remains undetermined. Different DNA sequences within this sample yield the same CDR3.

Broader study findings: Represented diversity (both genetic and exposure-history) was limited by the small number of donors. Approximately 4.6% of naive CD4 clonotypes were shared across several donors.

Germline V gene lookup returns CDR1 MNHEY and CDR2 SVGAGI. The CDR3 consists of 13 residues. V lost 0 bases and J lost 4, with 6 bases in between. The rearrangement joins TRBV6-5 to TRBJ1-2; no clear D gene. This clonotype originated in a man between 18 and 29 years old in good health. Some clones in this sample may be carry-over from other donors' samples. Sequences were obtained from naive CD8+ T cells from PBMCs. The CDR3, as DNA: TGTGCCAGCAGTTACTCGAGTCTCTATGGCTACACCTTC. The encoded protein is CASSYSSLYGYTF.